The sequence of this TCR beta chain was determined in a study of sequential checkpoint blockade in melanoma. Study details: Both treatment sequences were followed by maintenance nivolumab.

Treatment defined: randomized to nivolumab then ipilimumab (arm A) or the reverse (arm B). From thawed PBMCs, live CD3+CD8+ cells negative for CD19 and CD56 were sorted. Germline V gives CDR1 SGHNT, CDR2 YYREEE (reference sequence). The CDR3 is 16 amino acids. Losses at the gene ends were 4 bases for V and 1 base for J; bases not matched to a gene: 6. Sequenced by immunoSEQ multiplex PCR; TCRdb stores in-frame clones only, minus some. Of approximately 11,000 clones listed, 60% to 80% are singletons. The sequenced sample was CD8+ T cells sorted from blood (inferred from file names), obtained from a patient given nivolumab and ipilimumab in sequence. The sequence was obtained from a human donor with melanoma. The chain uses TRBV5-4 and TRBJ2-2; 8 bases agree with TRBD2. For the CDR3, the DNA is TGTGCCAGCAGCCGCGGACTAGCTGGGAACACCGGGGAGCTGTTTTTT. Protein product: CASSRGLAGNTGELFF.